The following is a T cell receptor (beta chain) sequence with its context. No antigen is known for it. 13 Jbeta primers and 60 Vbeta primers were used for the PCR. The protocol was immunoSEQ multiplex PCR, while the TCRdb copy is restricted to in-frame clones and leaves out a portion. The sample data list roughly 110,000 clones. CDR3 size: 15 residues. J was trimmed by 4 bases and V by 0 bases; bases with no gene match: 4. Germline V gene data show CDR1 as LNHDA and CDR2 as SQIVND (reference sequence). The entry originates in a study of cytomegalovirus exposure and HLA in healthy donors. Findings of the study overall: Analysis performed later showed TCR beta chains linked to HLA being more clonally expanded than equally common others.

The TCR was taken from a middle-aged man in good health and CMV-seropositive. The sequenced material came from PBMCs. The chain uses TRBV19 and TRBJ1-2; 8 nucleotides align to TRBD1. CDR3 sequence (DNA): TGTGCCAGTAGTATAGAAGACAGGGGAGTCTATGGCTACACCTTC. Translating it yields CASSIEDRGVYGYTF.